Given below is one TCR beta chain in context. The data belong to a study of OX40 agonist ivuxolimab in advanced cancers. The CDR3 covers 12 residues. Per germline, CDR1 MNHEY and CDR2 SMNVEV (reference sequence). Trimming took 6 bases from V and 9 from J, leaving 15 bases between them. Clones were read by immunoSEQ multiplex PCR, and TCRdb kept only the in-frame ones, dropping some. The table includes approximately 10,000 clones, about 76% detected once. The input for sequencing was CD4+ or CD8+ T cells sorted from blood, taken in a trial of the OX40 agonist ivuxolimab. The rearrangement joins TRBV27 to TRBJ2-7; a possible D gene is TRBD2 (6 bases). The receptor was derived from an adult with an advanced solid tumor such as melanoma, head and neck, liver or kidney cancer. The CDR3 coding sequence is TGTGCCAGCAGCACTATGGGGAGGAGGCAGTACTTC. Amino acids: CASSTMGRRQYF.